This TCR beta chain derives from a study of shared clonotypes between healthy human individuals. Measured with immunoSEQ multiplex PCR; TCRdb has only the in-frame clones, and not every one. The sample carries fewer than 650,000 clones, over 65% recorded once. The sequence derives from a woman aged 40-49 years in good health. Some clones in this sample may be carry-over from other donors' samples. Material: PBMCs.

Here the CDR3 reads CASSLEDEEYYEQYF. CDR3 DNA sequence: TGTGCCAGCAGCTTGGAAGACGAAGAGTACTACGAGCAGTACTTC. The V call is TRBV5-5, the J call TRBJ2-7; D gene uncertain. The germline CDR1 and CDR2 sequences are SGHKS and YYEKEE (reference sequence). The CDR3 loop spans 15 amino acids. V lost 0 bases and J lost 3, with 13 bases in between.